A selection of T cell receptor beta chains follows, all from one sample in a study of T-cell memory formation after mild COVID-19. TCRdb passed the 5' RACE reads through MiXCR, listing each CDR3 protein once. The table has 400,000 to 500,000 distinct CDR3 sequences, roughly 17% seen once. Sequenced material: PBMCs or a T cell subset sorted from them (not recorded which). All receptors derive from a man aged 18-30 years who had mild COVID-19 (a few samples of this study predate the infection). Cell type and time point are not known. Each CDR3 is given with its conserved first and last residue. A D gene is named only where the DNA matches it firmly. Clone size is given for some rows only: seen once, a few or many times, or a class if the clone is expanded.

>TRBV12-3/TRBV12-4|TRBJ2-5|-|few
CASSLGDMIQETQYF
TGTGCCAGCAGTTTAGGGGACATGATCCAAGAGACCCAGTACTTC
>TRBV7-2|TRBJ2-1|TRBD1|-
CASSLGSAGGLNEQFF
TGTGCCAGCAGCTTAGGTTCGGCAGGGGGCCTCAATGAGCAGTTCTTC
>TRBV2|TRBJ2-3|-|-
CASSRVADTQYF
TGTGCCAGCAGCAGGGTTGCAGATACGCAGTATTTT
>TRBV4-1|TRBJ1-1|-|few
CASSQEGQEAFF
TGCGCCAGCAGCCAAGAGGGCCAAGAAGCTTTCTTT
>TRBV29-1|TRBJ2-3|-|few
CSVEVQSVSTDTQYF
TGCAGCGTTGAAGTTCAGTCAGTTAGCACAGATACGCAGTATTTT
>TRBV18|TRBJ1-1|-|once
CASSQSDSNTEAFF
TGTGCCAGCTCACAAAGCGACAGTAACACTGAAGCTTTCTTT
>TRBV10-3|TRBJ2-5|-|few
CATKDGDKETQYF
TGTGCCACCAAGGACGGCGATAAAGAGACCCAGTACTTC
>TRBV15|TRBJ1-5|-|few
CATSRAGQTQPQHF
TGTGCCACCAGCAGAGCGGGGCAAACGCAGCCCCAGCATTTT
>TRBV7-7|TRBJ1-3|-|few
CASSLDPSSGNTIYF
TGTGCTAGCAGCTTAGATCCAAGCTCTGGAAACACCATATATTTT
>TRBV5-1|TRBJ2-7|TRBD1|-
CASSQLAGGGYEQYF
TGCGCCAGCAGCCAACTGGCAGGGGGTGGCTACGAGCAGTACTTC
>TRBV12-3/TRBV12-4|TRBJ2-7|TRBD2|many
CASSLSGDYEQYF
TGTGCCAGCAGTTTAAGCGGGGACTACGAGCAGTACTTC
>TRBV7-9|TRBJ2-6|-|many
CASSLVGFGANVLTF
TGTGCCAGCAGCTTGGTAGGGTTTGGGGCCAACGTCCTGACTTTC
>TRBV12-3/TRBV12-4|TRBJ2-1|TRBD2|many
CASSFSGGADEQFF
TGTGCCAGCAGTTTTAGCGGGGGGGCCGATGAGCAGTTCTTC
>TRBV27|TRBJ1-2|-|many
CASSLLGQGDGYTF
TGTGCCAGCAGTTTATTAGGTCAGGGAGATGGCTACACCTTC
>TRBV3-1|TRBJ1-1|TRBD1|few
CASSQEPFDRESKTEAFF
TGTGCCAGCAGCCAAGAGCCCTTTGACAGGGAGAGCAAGACTGAAGCTTTCTTT
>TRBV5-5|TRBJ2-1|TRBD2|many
CASSPRLAGGSYNEQFF
TGTGCCAGCAGCCCCCGACTAGCGGGGGGTTCGTACAATGAGCAGTTCTTC
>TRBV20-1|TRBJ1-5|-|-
CSATDRNQPQHF
TGCAGTGCCACCGACCGCAATCAGCCCCAGCATTTT
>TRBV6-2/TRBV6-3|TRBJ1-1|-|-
CASSYTRNTEAFF
TGTGCCAGCAGTTACACCCGGAACACTGAAGCTTTCTTT
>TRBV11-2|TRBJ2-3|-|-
CASSWRVEADTQYF
TGTGCCAGCAGCTGGAGGGTGGAGGCAGATACGCAGTATTTT
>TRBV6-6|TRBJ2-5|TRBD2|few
CASRLKGLLYQTQYF
TGTGCCAGCAGACTAAAGGGACTACTGTATCAGACCCAGTACTTC
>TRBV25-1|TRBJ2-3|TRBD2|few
CASSELERGTQYF
TGTGCCAGCAGTGAATTGGAGCGGGGTACGCAGTATTTT
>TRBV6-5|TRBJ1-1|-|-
CASSYTRGPKGVPFF
TGTGCCAGCAGTTACACCAGAGGGCCTAAAGGGGTCCCTTTCTTT
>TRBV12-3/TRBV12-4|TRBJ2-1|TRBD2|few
CASSLSGLAGNNEQFF
TGTGCCAGCAGCCTTTCCGGACTAGCGGGGAACAATGAGCAGTTCTTC
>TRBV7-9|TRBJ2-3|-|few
CASSPKTGRSTDTQYF
TGTGCCAGCAGCCCGAAGACAGGGAGGTCCACAGATACGCAGTATTTT
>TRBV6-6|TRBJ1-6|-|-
CASSYSRADHNSPLHF
TGTGCCAGCAGTTACTCGCGGGCAGATCATAATTCACCCCTCCACTTT
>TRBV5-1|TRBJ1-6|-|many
CASSLEGGNSPLHF
TGCGCCAGCAGCTTGGAGGGTGGGAATTCACCCCTCCACTTT
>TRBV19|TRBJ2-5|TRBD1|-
CARNQGQGTPETQYF
TGTGCCAGAAATCAAGGACAGGGGACACCAGAGACCCAGTACTTC
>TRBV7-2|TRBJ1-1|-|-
CASRRDRSNTEAFF
TGTGCCAGCAGACGAGACAGAAGCAACACTGAAGCTTTCTTT
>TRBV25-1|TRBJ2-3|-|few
CASRVGPTADTQYF
TGTGCCAGCAGAGTCGGACCGACGGCAGATACGCAGTATTTT
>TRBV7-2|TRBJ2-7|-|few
CASSSGQRSYEQYF
TGTGCCAGCAGTTCGGGACAAAGGTCCTACGAGCAGTACTTC
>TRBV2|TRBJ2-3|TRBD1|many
CASSSQGRSDTQYF
TGTGCCAGCAGTTCACAGGGGAGATCAGATACGCAGTATTTT
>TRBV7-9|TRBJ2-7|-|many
CASRPPGPSYEQYF
TGTGCCAGCAGACCCCCGGGACCCTCCTACGAGCAGTACTTC
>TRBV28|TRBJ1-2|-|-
CATPTAGGYGYTF
TGTGCCACCCCAACCGCGGGCGGCTATGGCTACACCTTC
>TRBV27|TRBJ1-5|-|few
CASSPQGRSNQPQHF
TGTGCCAGCAGCCCCCAGGGACGGAGCAATCAGCCCCAGCATTTT
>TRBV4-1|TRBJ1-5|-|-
CASSQEVFQPQHF
TGCGCCAGCAGCCAAGAGGTGTTCCAGCCCCAGCATTTT
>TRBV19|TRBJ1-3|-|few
CASRDGTLSGNTIYF
TGTGCCAGTAGGGACGGGACACTCTCTGGAAACACCATATATTTT
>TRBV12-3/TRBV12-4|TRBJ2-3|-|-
CASSLLARGASTDTQYF
TGTGCCAGCAGTTTATTGGCCCGAGGTGCTAGCACAGATACGCAGTATTTT
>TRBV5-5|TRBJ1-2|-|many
CASSAGQRYGYTF
TGTGCCAGCAGCGCAGGGCAGCGCTATGGCTACACCTTC
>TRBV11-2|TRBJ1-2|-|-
CASSLVPGARGYTF
TGTGCCAGCAGCTTAGTGCCTGGGGCCCGTGGCTACACCTTC
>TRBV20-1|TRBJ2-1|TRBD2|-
CSARPSGGGNEQFF
TGCAGTGCTAGGCCTAGCGGGGGCGGCAATGAGCAGTTCTTC
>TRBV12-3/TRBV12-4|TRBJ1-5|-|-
CASSPGRLRQPQHF
TGTGCCAGCAGTCCGGGACGCCTGAGGCAGCCCCAGCATTTT
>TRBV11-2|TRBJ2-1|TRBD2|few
CASSLGGGGSREQFF
TGTGCCAGCAGCTTAGGCGGGGGAGGGTCCCGGGAGCAGTTCTTC
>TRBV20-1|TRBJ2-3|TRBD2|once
CSARASSQLAGGSSSTDTQYF
TGCAGTGCTAGAGCCTCGAGCCAACTAGCGGGGGGTTCCTCTAGCACAGATACGCAGTATTTT
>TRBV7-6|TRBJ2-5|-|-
CASSKQETQYF
TGTGCCAGCAGCAAGCAAGAGACCCAGTACTTC
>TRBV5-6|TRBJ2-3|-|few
CASGSGSTDTQYF
TGTGCCAGCGGTAGCGGAAGCACAGATACGCAGTATTTT
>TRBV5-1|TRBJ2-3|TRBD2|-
CASSLGASGGDTQYF
TGCGCCAGCAGCTTGGGCGCTAGCGGGGGGGATACGCAGTATTTT
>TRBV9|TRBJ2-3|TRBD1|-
CASSVVRDRGTDTQYF
TGTGCCAGCAGCGTAGTCCGGGACAGGGGCACAGATACGCAGTATTTT
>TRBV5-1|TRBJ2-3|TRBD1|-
CASSAPRDRNTDTQYF
TGCGCCAGCAGCGCGCCCCGGGACAGGAACACAGATACGCAGTATTTT
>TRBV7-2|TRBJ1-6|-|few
CASSRRGPSSYNSPLHF
TGTGCCAGCAGCCGAAGGGGACCTAGCTCCTATAATTCACCCCTCCACTTT
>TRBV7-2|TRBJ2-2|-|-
CASSTLEGGTGELFF
TGTGCCAGCAGCACCCTAGAAGGTGGTACCGGGGAGCTGTTTTTT
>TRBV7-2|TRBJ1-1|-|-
CASSSAAYDAEAFF
TGTGCCAGCAGCTCAGCTGCCTACGACGCTGAAGCTTTCTTT
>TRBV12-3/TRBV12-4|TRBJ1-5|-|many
CASSLVGEDRPQHF
TGTGCCAGCAGTTTAGTGGGGGAGGATCGTCCCCAGCATTTT
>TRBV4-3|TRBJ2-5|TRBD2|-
CASSQETSGGAPETQYF
TGCGCCAGCAGCCAAGAAACTAGCGGGGGGGCCCCGGAGACCCAGTACTTC
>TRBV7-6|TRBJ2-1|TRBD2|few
CASSLLAGPSSYNEQFF
TGTGCCAGCAGCTTACTAGCGGGTCCGAGCTCCTACAATGAGCAGTTCTTC
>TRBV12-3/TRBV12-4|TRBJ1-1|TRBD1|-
CASRGQGVMNTEAFF
TGTGCCAGCAGGGGACAGGGGGTAATGAACACTGAAGCTTTCTTT
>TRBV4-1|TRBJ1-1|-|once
CASSRPGENTEAFF
TGCGCCAGCAGCCGGCCAGGGGAGAACACTGAAGCTTTCTTT
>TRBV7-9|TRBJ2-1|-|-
CASSAPVGGERFNEQFF
TGTGCCAGCAGCGCCCCAGTCGGCGGGGAGCGATTCAATGAGCAGTTCTTC
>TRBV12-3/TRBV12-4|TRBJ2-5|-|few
CASNGARETQYF
TGTGCCAGCAATGGGGCCCGTGAGACCCAGTACTTC
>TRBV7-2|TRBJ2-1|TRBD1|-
CASSLWDRNNEQFF
TGTGCCAGCAGCTTATGGGACAGAAACAATGAGCAGTTCTTC